Shown below are 19 T cell receptor beta chains from a single sample sequenced in a study of cytomegalovirus exposure and HLA in healthy donors (dated by TCRdb to about 2017). The method was the immunoSEQ multiplex PCR assay. For the multiplex PCR, a mixture combining 60 forward primers for TCR Vbeta segments and 13 reverse primers for TCR Jbeta segments was used. Imported from immuneACCESS, the table was reduced by TCRdb to in-frame sequences with V and J called. These copies leave out some clones; in studies compared against another copy, an unresolved V gene accounts for under half, and the cause of the remainder is not known. The sample table lists 100,000 to 150,000 clones, approximately 77% of them with a count of one. Clones ranked in the top ten supply roughly 1.8% of the sample. The sample was PBMCs. Receptors were obtained from a man aged 18 to 30 in good health and CMV-seronegative.

For the CDR3, the DNA is TGTGCCAGCAGTTACGACAGGGGGTCCTACGAGCAGTACTTC. Protein sequence: CASSYDRGSYEQYF. The V and J genes are TRBV6-5 and TRBJ2-7; 9 nucleotides agree with TRBD1. The CDR3 spans 14 residues. The V gene end was trimmed by 2 bases and the J gene end by 1 base; junction bases not matched to a gene: 0. CDR1 is MNHEY, CDR2 SVGAGI, per germline.

J is TRBJ2-7 and V is TRBV6-1; no clear D. This CDR3 spans 14 amino acids. The germline V and J ends were trimmed by 2 bases and 4 bases, with 12 bases remaining between them. CDR1 MNHNS and CDR2 SASEGT come from the germline V gene. The CDR3 loop reads CASSERYAAYEQYF. CDR3 nucleotides: TGTGCCAGCAGTGAACGGTACGCGGCTTACGAGCAGTACTTC.

Regarding this clone: The identical CDR3 is also encoded by other nucleotide sequences in the sample. The chain joins TRBV5-4 to TRBJ2-7, with unresolved D. Germline CDR1 SGHNT, CDR2 YYREEE (reference sequence). Deletions cut 3 bases from V and 0 bases from J, with 4 bases between. This CDR3 contains 12 residues. The CDR3: CASSSSSYEQYF. As DNA, the CDR3 is TGTGCCAGCAGCTCGAGCTCCTACGAGCAGTACTTC.

The V and J genes are TRBV6-4 and TRBJ2-5; 9 nucleotides agree with TRBD1. J gave up 5 bases and V 5 bases, and 3 bases lay outside the gene matches. The length of the CDR3 is 13 residues. In germline, CDR1 is MRHNA, CDR2 SNTAGT. This CDR3 reads CASSRTGVETQYF. The CDR3 nucleotides are TGTGCCAGCAGTCGGACAGGGGTGGAGACCCAGTACTTC.

V and J are TRBV28 and TRBJ1-1, with a weak D call TRBD1 (6 bases). Deletions cut 6 bases from V and 10 bases from J, with 21 bases between. CDR1 and CDR2 (germline): MDHEN, SYDVKM. The CDR3 runs 14 residues. The CDR3 here is CASSSRGGESRAFF. The CDR3 DNA reads as TGTGCCAGCAGCTCAAGGGGGGGCGAGAGTCGAGCTTTCTTT.

This clone was recorded only once. The chain's CDR3 is CASSRLMTSGGEGEQYF. In DNA form, the CDR3 reads TGCGCCAGCAGCCGATTAATGACTAGCGGGGGGGAAGGCGAGCAGTACTTC. The chain joins TRBV4-1 to TRBJ2-7; 14 nucleotides match TRBD2. After removal of 4 bases from V and 6 bases from J, the junction contained 11 bases not matched to a gene. Germline V gene data show CDR1 as MGHRA and CDR2 as YSYEKL. CDR3 length equals 17 residues.

This clone was seen a single time. The chain employs TRBV2 and TRBJ1-1; a weak D match, TRBD1 (6 bases). CDR1 SNHLY and CDR2 FYNNEI come from the germline V gene. The CDR3 loop spans 14 amino acids. The V end lost 6 bases, the J end lost 0 bases, and 11 bases lay between the germline ends. Written as DNA, the CDR3 is TGTGCCAGCAGGCGCAGGGGTATGAACACTGAAGCTTTCTTT. This translates into CASRRRGMNTEAFF.

The chain is built from TRBV4-1 and TRBJ1-2; no clear D gene. The CDR3 consists of 15 residues. Trimming shortened V by 3 bases and J by 2 bases, and 13 bases separated the two germline ends. Per the germline V gene, CDR1 is MGHRA and CDR2 is YSYEKL. CDR3: CASSHQAAVNYGYTF. Here the CDR3 DNA reads TGCGCCAGCAGCCACCAGGCCGCAGTCAACTATGGCTACACCTTC.

The rearrangement uses TRBV6-5 and TRBJ2-7; TRBD1 aligns across 9 bases. The J segment lost 6 bases and the V segment lost 4 bases, leaving 7 bases of the junction unmatched. CDR3 length: 14 residues. The germline V gene encodes CDR1 MNHEY and CDR2 SVGAGI. CDR3 sequence reads: CASSLRDRDFEQYF. In DNA, the CDR3 is TGTGCCAGCAGTTTAAGGGACAGGGATTTCGAGCAGTACTTC.

A few counts support this clone. The chain has TRBV6-1 and TRBJ1-2, with D possibly matching TRBD1 (6 bases). V was shortened by 7 bases and J by 4 bases, with 13 bases between the two germline ends. The CDR3 covers 13 residues. Germline V gives CDR1 MNHNS, CDR2 SASEGT. The CDR3 loop is CASTKGGPYGYTF. CDR3 nucleotide sequence: TGTGCCAGCACTAAAGGGGGTCCCTATGGCTACACCTTC.

The chain links TRBV5-1 to TRBJ2-1; 8 nucleotides align to TRBD1. This CDR3 has 14 amino acids. Germline V gene lookup returns CDR1 SGHRS and CDR2 YFSETQ. V shed 4 bases and J 4 bases; nucleotides not matched to a gene: 4. This CDR3 is CASSMGQEYNEQFF. In DNA, the CDR3 is TGCGCCAGCAGCATGGGACAGGAATACAATGAGCAGTTCTTC.

The count of this clone is one. V gene TRBV7-2 combines with J gene TRBJ1-1; possibly TRBD1 for D (5 bases). There are 17 residues in the CDR3. The V end was cut by 0 bases, the J end by 0 bases, with 14 bases between. Germline assignment: CDR1 SGHTA and CDR2 FQGNSA. In DNA, the CDR3 is TGTGCCAGCAGCTTAGCTGGGTGGGGGGTCCTGAACACTGAAGCTTTCTTT. Its protein product is CASSLAGWGVLNTEAFF.

The V gene is TRBV6-1, the J gene TRBJ1-2; 11 bases agree with TRBD1. The J segment lost 5 bases and the V segment lost 3 bases, leaving 8 bases of the junction unmatched. Germline loops: CDR1 MNHNS, CDR2 SASEGT. The CDR3 is 16 amino acids. CDR3: CASSDPFRDRGYGYTF. In DNA form, the CDR3 reads TGTGCCAGCAGTGACCCCTTCCGGGACAGGGGGTATGGCTACACCTTC.

The chain has TRBV7-9 and TRBJ2-2; D is ambiguous. Germline loops: CDR1 SEHNR, CDR2 FQNEAQ (reference sequence). V shed 0 bases and J shed 7 bases, with 12 bases lying between them. The CDR3 totals 15 residues. CDR3 region: CASSLAGSSHGELFF. In DNA form, the CDR3 reads TGTGCCAGCAGCTTAGCGGGTAGTAGCCACGGGGAGCTGTTTTTT.

The V gene is TRBV2, the J gene TRBJ2-1, with 9 positions matching TRBD1. The CDR3 contains 18 residues. V shed 7 bases, J shed 5 bases, and the junction held 18 bases outside the gene matches. Per the germline V gene, CDR1 is SNHLY and CDR2 is FYNNEI. The CDR3 loop is CASTVTRGTGSGDNEQFF. The CDR3 coding sequence is TGTGCCAGCACTGTGACGAGGGGGACAGGGTCGGGGGACAATGAGCAGTTCTTC.

This clone was recorded only once. The chain links TRBV6-1 to TRBJ1-2; D is undetermined. The CDR3 consists of 11 residues. V gave up 7 bases and J gave up 7 bases, with 10 bases separating them. The germline V gene has CDR1 MNHNS and CDR2 SASEGT. CDR3 residues: CASISPVGYTF. CDR3 nucleotide sequence: TGTGCCAGCATAAGCCCGGTTGGCTACACCTTC.

This rearrangement joins TRBV7-3 to TRBJ1-1; a weak D match, TRBD1 (6 bases). The CDR3 has 13 amino acids. Germline CDR1 reads SGHTA; CDR2 reads FQGTGA. Trimming left V 4 bases short and J 11 bases short, with 17 bases between. The CDR3 coding sequence is TGTGCCAGCAGCTCTCAGACAGGCCTCGGGGCTTTCTTT. Translated: CASSSQTGLGAFF.

This clone appeared once. The CDR3 sequence: CASRSLGTTDEQYF. The CDR3 coding sequence is TGTGCCAGCAGGTCCCTAGGCACGACGGACGAGCAGTACTTC. V is TRBV6-5 and J is TRBJ2-7; unclear D gene. The CDR3 length is 14 residues. V was clipped by 6 bases and J by 5 bases, with 17 bases between them. The germline gives CDR1 MNHEY, CDR2 SVGAGI.

This clone appeared once. The rearrangement links TRBV27 to TRBJ1-4; 7 bases agree with TRBD1. The CDR3 is 15 residues long. The V gene end was trimmed by 5 bases and the J gene end by 4 bases; junction bases not matched to a gene: 7. Germline CDR1 and CDR2: MNHEY and SMNVEV (reference sequence). As DNA, the CDR3 is TGTGCCAGCAGTCCACAACAGGGGTTTAATGAAAAACTGTTTTTT. This translates into CASSPQQGFNEKLFF.